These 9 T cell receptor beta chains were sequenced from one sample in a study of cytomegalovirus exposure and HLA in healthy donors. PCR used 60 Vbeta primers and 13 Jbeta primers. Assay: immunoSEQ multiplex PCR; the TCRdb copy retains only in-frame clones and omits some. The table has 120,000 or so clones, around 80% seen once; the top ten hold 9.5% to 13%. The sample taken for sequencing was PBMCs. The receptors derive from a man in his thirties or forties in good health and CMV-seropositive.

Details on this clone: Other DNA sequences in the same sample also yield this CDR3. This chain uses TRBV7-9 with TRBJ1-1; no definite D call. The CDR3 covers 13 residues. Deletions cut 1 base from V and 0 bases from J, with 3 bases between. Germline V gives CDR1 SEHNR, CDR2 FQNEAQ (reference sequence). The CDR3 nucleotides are TGTGCCAGCAGCTTAGACATGAACACTGAAGCTTTCTTT. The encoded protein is CASSLDMNTEAFF.

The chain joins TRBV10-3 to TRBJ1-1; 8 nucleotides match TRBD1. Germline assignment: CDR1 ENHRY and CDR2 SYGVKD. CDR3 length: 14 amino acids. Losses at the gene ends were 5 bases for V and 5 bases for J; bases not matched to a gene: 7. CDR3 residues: CAISPGQAGTEAFF. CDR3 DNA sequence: TGTGCCATCAGTCCGGGACAGGCTGGGACTGAAGCTTTCTTT.

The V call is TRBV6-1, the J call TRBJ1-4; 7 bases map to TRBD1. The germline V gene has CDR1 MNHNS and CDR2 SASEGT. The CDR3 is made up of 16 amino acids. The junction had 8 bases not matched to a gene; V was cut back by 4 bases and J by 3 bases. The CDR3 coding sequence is TGTGCCAGCAGTGGAACGACAGGGATTGCTAATGAAAAACTGTTTTTT. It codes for CASSGTTGIANEKLFF.

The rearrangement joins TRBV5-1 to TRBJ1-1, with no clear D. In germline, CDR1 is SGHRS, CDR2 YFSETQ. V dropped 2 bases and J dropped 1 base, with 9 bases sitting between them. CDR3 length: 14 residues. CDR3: CASSFAGTNTEAFF. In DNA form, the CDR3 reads TGCGCCAGCAGCTTCGCAGGCACGAACACTGAAGCTTTCTTT.

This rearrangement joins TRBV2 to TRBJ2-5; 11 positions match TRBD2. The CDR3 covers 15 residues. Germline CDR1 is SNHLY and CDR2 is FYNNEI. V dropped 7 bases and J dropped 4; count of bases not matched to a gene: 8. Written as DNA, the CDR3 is TGTGCCAGCATGATCCGACTAGCGGGATTAGAGACCCAGTACTTC. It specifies CASMIRLAGLETQYF.

The CDR3 bases are TGTGCCAGCAGTTTTTCCGGGAGGGCCCGGGATACGCAGTATTTT. Residues: CASSFSGRARDTQYF. This rearrangement joins TRBV28 to TRBJ2-3, with 8 nucleotides matching TRBD2. V shed 3 bases and J 6 bases; nucleotides not matched to a gene: 8. CDR1 is MDHEN, CDR2 SYDVKM, per germline. The CDR3 totals 15 residues.

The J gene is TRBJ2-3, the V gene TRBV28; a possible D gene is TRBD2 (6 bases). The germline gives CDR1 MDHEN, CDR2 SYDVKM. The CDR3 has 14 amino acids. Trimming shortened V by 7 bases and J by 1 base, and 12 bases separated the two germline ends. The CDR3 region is CASTVADRTDTQYF. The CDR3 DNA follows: TGTGCCAGCACTGTAGCGGACCGCACAGATACGCAGTATTTT.

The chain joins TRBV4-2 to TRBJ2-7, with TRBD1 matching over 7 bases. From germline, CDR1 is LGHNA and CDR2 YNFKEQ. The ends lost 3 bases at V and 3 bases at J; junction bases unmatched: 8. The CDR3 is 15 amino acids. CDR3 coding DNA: TGTGCCAGCAGCCACCGGGACAGCGGTCTCTACGAGCAGTACTTC. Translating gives CASSHRDSGLYEQYF.

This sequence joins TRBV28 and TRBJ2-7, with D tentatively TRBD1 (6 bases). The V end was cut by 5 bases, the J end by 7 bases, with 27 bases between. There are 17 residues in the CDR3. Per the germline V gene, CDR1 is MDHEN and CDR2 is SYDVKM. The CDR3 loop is CASSPLTGLIVFAEQYF. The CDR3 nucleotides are TGTGCCAGCAGTCCCCTGACAGGACTGATTGTTTTTGCGGAGCAGTACTTC.